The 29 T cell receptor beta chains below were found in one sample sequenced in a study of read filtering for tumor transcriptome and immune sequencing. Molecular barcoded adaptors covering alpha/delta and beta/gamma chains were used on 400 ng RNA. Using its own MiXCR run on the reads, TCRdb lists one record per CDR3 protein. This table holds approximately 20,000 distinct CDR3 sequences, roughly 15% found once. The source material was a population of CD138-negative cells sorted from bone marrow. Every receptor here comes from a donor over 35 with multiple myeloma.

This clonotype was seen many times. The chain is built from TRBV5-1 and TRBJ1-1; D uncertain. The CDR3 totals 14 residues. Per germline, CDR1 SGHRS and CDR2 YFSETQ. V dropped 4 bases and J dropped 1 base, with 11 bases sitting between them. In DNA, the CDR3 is TGCGCCAGCAGCCCTGGAGGCGGGAACACTGAAGCTTTCTTT. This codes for CASSPGGGNTEAFF.

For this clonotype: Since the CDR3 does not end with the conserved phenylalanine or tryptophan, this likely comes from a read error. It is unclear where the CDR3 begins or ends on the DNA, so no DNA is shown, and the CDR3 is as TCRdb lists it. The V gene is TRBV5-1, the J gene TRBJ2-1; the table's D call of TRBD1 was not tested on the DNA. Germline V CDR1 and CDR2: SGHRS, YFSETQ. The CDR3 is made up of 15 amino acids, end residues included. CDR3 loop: CASSLLGGAYNEQLS.

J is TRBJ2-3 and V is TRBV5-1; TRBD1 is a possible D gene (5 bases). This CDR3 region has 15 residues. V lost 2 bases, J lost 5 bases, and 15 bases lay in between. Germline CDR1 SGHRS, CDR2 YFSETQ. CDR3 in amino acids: CASSFSGSQGDTQYF. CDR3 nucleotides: TGCGCCAGCAGCTTCTCAGGTTCCCAGGGAGATACGCAGTATTTT.

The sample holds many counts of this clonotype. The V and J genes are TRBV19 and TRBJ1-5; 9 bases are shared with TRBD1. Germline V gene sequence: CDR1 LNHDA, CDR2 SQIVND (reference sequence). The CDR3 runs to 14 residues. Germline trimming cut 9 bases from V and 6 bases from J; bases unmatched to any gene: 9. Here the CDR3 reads CASTQGARRQPQHF. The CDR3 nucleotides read TGTGCCAGCACACAGGGGGCAAGGCGTCAGCCCCAGCATTTT.

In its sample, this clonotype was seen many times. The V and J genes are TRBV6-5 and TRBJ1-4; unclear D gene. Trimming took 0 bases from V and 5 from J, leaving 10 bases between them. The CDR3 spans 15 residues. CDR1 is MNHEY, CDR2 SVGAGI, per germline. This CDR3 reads CASSYSWTENEKLFF. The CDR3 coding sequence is TGTGCCAGCAGTTACTCATGGACGGAGAATGAAAAACTGTTTTTT.

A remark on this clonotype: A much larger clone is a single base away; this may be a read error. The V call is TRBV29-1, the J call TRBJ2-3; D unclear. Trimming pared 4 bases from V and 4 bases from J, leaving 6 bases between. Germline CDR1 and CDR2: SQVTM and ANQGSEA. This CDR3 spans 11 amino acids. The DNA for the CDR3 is TGCAGCGTTGCCGCGGCAGATACGCAGTATTTT. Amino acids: CSVAAADTQYF.

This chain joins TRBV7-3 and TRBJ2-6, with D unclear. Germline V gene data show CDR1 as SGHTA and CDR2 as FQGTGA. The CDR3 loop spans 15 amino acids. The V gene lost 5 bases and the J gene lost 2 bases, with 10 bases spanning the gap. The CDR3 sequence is CASSATAAGANVLTF. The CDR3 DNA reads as TGTGCCAGCAGCGCAACAGCTGCTGGGGCCAACGTCCTGACTTTC.

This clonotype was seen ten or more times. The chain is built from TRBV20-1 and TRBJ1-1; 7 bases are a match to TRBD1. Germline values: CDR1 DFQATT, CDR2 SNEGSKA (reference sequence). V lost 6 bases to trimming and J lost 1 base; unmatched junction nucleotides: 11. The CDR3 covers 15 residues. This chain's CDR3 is CSAKYRGIKNTEAFF. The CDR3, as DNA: TGCAGTGCCAAATACAGGGGAATTAAGAACACTGAAGCTTTCTTT.

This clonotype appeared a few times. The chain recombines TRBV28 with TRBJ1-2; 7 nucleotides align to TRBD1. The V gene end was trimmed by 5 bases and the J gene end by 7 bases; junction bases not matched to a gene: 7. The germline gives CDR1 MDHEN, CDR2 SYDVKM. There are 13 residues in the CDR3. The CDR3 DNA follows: TGTGCCAGCAGTATAGACAGGGCTACTGGCTACACCTTC. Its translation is CASSIDRATGYTF.

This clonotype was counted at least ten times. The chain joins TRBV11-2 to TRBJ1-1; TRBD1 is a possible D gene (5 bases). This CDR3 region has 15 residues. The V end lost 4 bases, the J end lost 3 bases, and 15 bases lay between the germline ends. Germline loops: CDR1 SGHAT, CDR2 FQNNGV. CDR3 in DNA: TGTGCCAGCAGCTATCCCCAGGGAGCGTACACTGAAGCTTTCTTT. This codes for CASSYPQGAYTEAFF.

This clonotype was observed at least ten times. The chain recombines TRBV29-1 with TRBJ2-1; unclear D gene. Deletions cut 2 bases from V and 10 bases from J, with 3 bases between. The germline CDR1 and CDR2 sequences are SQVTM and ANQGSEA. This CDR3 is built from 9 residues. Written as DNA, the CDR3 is TGCAGCGTTGAACTAGAGCAGTTCTTC. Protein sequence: CSVELEQFF.

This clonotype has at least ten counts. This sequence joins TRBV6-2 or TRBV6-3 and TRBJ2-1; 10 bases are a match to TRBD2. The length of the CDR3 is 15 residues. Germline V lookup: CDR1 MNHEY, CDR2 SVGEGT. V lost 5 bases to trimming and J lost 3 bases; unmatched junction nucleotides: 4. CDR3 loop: CASSLAGVNYNEQFF. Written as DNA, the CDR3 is TGTGCCAGCAGTCTAGCGGGAGTGAACTACAATGAGCAGTTCTTC.

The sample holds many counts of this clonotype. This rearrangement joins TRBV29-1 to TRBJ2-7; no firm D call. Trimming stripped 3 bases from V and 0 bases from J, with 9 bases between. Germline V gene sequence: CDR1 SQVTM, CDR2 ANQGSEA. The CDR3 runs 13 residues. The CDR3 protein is CSVDMESSYEQYF. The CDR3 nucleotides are TGCAGCGTTGACATGGAGAGCTCCTACGAGCAGTACTTC.

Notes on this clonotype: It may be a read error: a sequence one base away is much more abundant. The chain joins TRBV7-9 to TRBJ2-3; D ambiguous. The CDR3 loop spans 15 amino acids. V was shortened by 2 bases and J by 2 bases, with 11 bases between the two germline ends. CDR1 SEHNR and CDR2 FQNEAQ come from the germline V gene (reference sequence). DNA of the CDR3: TGTGCCAGCAGCTTAATAACAACCCTCACAGATACGCAGTATTTT. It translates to CASSLITTLTDTQYF. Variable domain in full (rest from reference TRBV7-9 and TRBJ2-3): DTGVSQNPRHKITKRGQNVTFRCDPISEHNRLYWYRQTLGQGPEFLTYFQNEAQLEKSRLLSDRFSAERPKGSFSTLEIQRTEQGDSAMYLCASSLITTLTDTQYFGPGTRLTVL.

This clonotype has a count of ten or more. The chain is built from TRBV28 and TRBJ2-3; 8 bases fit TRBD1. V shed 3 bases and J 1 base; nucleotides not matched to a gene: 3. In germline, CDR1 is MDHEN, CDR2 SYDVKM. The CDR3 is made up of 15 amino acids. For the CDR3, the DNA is TGTGCCAGCAGTTTCTCGGACAGGGGCACAGATACGCAGTATTTT. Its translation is CASSFSDRGTDTQYF.

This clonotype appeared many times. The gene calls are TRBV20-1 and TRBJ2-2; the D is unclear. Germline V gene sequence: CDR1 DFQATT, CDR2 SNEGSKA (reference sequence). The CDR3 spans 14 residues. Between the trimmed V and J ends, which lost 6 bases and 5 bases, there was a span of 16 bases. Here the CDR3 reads CSAKSGLPTGELFF. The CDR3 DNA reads TGCAGTGCGAAAAGTGGTTTGCCGACCGGGGAGCTGTTTTTT.

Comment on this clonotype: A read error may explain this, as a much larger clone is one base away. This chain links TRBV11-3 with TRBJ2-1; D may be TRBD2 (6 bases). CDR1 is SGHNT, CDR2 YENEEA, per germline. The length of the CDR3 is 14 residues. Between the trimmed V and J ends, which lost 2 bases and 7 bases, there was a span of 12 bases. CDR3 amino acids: CASSLLGRENEQFF. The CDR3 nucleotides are TGTGCCAGCAGCTTATTAGGGCGGGAAAATGAGCAGTTCTTC.

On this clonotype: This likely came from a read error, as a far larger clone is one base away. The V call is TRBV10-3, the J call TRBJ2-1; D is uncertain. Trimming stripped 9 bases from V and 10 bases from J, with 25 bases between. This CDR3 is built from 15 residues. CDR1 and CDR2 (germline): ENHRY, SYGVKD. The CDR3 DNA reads TGTGCCATTGGCCCCCCTGGGAAACCTACCTACGAGCAGTTCTTC. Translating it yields CAIGPPGKPTYEQFF.

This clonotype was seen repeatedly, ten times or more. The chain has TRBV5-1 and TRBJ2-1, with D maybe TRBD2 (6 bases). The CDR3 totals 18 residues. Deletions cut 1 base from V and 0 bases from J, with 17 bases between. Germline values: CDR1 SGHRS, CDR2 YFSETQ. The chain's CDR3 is CASSLRSGGESSYNEQFF. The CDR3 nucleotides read TGCGCCAGCAGCTTGCGCAGCGGCGGGGAAAGCTCCTACAATGAGCAGTTCTTC.

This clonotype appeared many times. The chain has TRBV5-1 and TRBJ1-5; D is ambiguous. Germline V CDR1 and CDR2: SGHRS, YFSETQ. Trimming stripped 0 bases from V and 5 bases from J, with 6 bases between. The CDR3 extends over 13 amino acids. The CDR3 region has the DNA TGCGCCAGCAGCTTGGGGGGTTATCAGCCCCAGCATTTT. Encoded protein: CASSLGGYQPQHF.

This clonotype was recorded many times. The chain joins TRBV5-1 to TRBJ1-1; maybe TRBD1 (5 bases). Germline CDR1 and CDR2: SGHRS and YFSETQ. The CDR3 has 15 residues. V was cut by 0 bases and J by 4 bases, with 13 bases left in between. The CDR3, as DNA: TGCGCCAGCAGCTTGGACACCTCAGGGACCACTGAAGCTTTCTTT. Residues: CASSLDTSGTTEAFF.

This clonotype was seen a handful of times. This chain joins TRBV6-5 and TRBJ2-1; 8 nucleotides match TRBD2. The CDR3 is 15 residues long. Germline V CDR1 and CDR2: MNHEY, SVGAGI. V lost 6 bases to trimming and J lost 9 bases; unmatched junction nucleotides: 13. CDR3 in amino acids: CASSFSGLGLREQFF. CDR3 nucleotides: TGTGCCAGCAGCTTCTCGGGACTAGGGTTGCGTGAGCAGTTCTTC.

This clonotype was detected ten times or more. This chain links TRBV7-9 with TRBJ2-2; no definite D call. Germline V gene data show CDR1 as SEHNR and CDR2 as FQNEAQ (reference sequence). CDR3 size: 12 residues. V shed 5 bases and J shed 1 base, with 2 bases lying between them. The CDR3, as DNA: TGTGCCAGCAGCCTGAACACCGGGGAGCTGTTTTTT. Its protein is CASSLNTGELFF.

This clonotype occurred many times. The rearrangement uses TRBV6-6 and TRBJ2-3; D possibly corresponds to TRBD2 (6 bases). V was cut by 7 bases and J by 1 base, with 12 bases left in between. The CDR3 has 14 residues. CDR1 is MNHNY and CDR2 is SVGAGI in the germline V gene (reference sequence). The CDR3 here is CASTSEGGTDTQYF. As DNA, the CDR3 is TGTGCCAGCACCTCGGAGGGTGGCACAGATACGCAGTATTTT.

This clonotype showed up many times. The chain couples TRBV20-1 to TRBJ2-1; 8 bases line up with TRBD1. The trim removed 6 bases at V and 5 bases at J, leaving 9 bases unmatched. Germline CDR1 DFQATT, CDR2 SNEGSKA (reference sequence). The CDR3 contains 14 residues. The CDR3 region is CSASQGVANNEQFF. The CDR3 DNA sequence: TGCAGTGCCTCACAGGGGGTGGCAAACAATGAGCAGTTCTTC.

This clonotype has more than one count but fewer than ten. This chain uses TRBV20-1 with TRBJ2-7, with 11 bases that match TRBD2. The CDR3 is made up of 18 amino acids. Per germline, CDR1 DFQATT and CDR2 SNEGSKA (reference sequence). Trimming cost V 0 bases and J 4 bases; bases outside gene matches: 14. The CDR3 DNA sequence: TGCAGTGCTAGAGACAGCCACCCTACTAGCGGGAGTTCGTACGAGCAGTACTTC. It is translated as CSARDSHPTSGSSYEQYF.

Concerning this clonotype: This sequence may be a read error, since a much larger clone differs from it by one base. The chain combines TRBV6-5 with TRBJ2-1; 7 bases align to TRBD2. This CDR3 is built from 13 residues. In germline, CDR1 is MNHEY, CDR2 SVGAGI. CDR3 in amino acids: CTVKGGEYNEQFF. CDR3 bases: TGTACCGTCAAGGGAGGGGAGTACAATGAGCAGTTCTTC.

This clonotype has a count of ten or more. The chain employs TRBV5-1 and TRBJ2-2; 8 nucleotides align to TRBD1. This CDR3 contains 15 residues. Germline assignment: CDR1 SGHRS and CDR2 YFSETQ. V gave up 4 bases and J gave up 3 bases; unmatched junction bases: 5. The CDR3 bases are TGCGCCAGCAGCAGGACAGGGCGGGACACCGGGGAGCTGTTTTTT. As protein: CASSRTGRDTGELFF.

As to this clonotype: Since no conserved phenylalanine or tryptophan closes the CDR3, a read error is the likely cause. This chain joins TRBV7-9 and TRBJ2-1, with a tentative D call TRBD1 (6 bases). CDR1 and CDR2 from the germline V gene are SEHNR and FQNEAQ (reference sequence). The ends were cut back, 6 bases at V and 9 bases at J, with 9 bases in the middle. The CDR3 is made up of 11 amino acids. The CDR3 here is CASRLGGEQFS. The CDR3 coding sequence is TGTGCCAGCAGGCTAGGGGGTGAGCAGTTCTCC.